This T cell receptor (beta chain) was retrieved from a study of blood T cell repertoires in COVID-19. On the study more broadly: The United States, Italy and Spain were the sources of the acute and convalescent COVID-19 samples. T cells, B-cell-depleted T cells, or PBMCs supplied cDNA or gDNA.

Authors' data handling: Amplifying reference gene primers gave estimates of nucleated cell counts. Repertoires were generated with immunoSEQ multiplex PCR, while TCRdb's copy carries only in-frame clones and drops some. For V, J and clone size, that table is used; D and trimming come from the DNA. The sample includes some 89,000 clones, about 85% seen only once; the top ten take roughly 4.4%. V was shortened by 6 bases and J by 7 bases, with 18 bases between the two germline ends. CDR3 size: 14 residues. Germline CDR1 and CDR2: LNHDA and SQIVND (reference sequence). This TCR was recovered from a man in his fifties or sixties with acute or convalescent COVID-19. The chain carries TRBV19 and TRBJ1-1; D not certain. The sample comprised peripheral blood. The CDR3 nucleotides read TGTGCCAGTAGCCCGACCGCGGCTCGCGGTGAAGCTTTCTTT. Translated: CASSPTAARGEAFF.